Listed here is a single TCR beta chain. What it binds is not known. Time point meaning: cycle 4 day 1 (C4D1), after 6 weeks of nivolumab. Every patient had relapsed following autologous stem cell transplantation, and cohorts differed in brentuximab vedotin exposure. The entry originates in a study of PD-1 blockade in classical Hodgkin lymphoma. Study background: Patients got intravenous nivolumab 3 mg/kg every 2 weeks. Findings and limits, study-wide: Relapsed/refractory patients reportedly had lower baseline diversity than newly diagnosed patients. Prior to therapy, complete responders displayed diversity much like that of newly diagnosed patients.

Some clones are missing from TCRdb's copy, which holds only in-frame ones; the method was immunoSEQ multiplex PCR. The sample carries roughly 100,000 clones, about 92% recorded once. V gave up 4 bases and J gave up 0 bases, with 9 bases separating them. The CDR3 spans 14 residues. Germline CDR1 reads MNHNS; CDR2 reads SASEGT. The V gene is TRBV6-1, the J gene TRBJ1-1; possibly TRBD1 for D (5 bases). This TCR was recovered from a human donor with classical Hodgkin lymphoma. Sequencing was performed on peripheral blood mononuclear cells (PBMCs), taken before the fourth cycle of nivolumab. CDR3 DNA: TGTGCCAGCAGTGCGACAGACATGAACACTGAAGCTTTCTTT. Its protein product is CASSATDMNTEAFF.